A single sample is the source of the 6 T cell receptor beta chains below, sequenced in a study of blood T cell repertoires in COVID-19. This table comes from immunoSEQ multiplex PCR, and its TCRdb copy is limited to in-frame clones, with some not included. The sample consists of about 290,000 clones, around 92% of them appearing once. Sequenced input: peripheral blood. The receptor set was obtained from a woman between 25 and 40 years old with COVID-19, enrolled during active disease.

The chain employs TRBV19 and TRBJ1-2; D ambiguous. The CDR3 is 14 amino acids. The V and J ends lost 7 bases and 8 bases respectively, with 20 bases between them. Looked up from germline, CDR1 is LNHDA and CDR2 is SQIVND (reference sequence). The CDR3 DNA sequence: TGTGCCAGTACTAGGGAGCCTCAAGGTGGGGGCTACACCTTC. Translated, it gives CASTREPQGGGYTF.

CDR3 region: CASSSRRGGPNGELFF. For the CDR3, the DNA is TGTGCCAGCAGCTCCCGGAGGGGGGGCCCCAACGGGGAGCTGTTTTTT. This chain uses TRBV5-8 with TRBJ2-2, with a weak D call TRBD2 (7 bases). Germline CDR1 and CDR2: SGHTS and YDEGEE. This CDR3 comprises 16 residues. V lost 3 bases and J lost 7, with 19 bases in between.

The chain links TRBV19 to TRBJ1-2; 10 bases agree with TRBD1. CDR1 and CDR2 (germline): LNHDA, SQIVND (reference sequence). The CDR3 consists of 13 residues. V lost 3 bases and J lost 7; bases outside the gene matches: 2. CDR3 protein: CASSMGTGAGYTF. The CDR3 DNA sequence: TGTGCCAGTAGTATGGGGACAGGGGCTGGCTACACCTTC.

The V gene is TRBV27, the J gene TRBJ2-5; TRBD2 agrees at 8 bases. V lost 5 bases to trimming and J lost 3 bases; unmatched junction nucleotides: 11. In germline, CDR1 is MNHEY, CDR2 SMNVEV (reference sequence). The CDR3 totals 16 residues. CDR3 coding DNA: TGTGCCAGCAGTCCATGGGGTAGCGGGGCTAAAGAGACCCAGTACTTC. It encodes CASSPWGSGAKETQYF.

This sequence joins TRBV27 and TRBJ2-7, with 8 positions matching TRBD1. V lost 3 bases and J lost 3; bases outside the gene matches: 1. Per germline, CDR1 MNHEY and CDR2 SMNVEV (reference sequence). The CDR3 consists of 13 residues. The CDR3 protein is CASSFDRGYEQYF. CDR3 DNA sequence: TGTGCCAGCAGTTTCGACAGGGGCTACGAGCAGTACTTC.

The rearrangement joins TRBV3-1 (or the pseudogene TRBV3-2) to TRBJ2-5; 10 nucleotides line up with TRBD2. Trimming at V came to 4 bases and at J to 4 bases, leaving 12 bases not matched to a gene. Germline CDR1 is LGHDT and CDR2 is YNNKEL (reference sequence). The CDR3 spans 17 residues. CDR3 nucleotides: TGTGCCAGCAGCCCATGGGGCAGCGGGGGGGATGGAGAGACCCAGTACTTC. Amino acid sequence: CASSPWGSGGDGETQYF.